This TCR beta chain was recorded in a study of cytomegalovirus exposure and HLA in healthy donors. The primer mix had 60 Vbeta and 13 Jbeta primers. Original handling: Some 11 million shared chains were among the approximately 87 million unique TCR beta chains that a later analysis counted. Assay: immunoSEQ multiplex PCR; the TCRdb copy retains only in-frame clones and omits some. V and J calls and clone size follow that table, whereas D and trimming were derived from the DNA. The sample carries more than 150,000 clones, over 65% recorded once. The germline CDR1 and CDR2 sequences are SEHNR and FQNEAQ (reference sequence). CDR3 length: 16 amino acids. The V and J ends lost 5 bases and 0 bases respectively, with 17 bases between them. A note on this clone: Its antigen is undetermined.

Study conclusions and caveats: TCR beta V- and J-gene trimming was later associated with a missense DCLRE1C variant. Sequencing probably produced one cluster of sequence variants that were highly shared.

This TCR derives from a woman aged 45-60 years in good health and CMV-seropositive. Input material: PBMCs. The genes are TRBV7-9 and TRBJ2-7; D is perhaps TRBD2 (6 bases). The CDR3 reads CASSERWRGGSYEQYF. The CDR3 DNA reads as TGTGCCAGCAGCGAGAGGTGGAGGGGAGGCTCCTACGAGCAGTACTTC.